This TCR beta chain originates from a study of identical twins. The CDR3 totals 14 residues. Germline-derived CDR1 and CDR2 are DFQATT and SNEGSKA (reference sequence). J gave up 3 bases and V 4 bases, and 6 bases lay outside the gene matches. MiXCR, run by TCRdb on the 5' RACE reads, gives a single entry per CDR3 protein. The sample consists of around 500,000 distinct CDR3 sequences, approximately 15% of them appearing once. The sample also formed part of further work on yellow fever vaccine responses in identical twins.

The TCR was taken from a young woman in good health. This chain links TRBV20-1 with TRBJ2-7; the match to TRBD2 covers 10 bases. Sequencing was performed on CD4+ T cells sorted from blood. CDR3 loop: CSATLSGRNYEQYF. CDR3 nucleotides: TGCAGTGCTACCCTTAGCGGGAGGAACTACGAGCAGTACTTC.